This T cell receptor beta chain was profiled in a study of cytomegalovirus exposure and HLA in healthy donors. The PCR had 60 Vbeta and 13 Jbeta primers. Only in-frame clones appear in the TCRdb table, and some are missing; sequencing was by immunoSEQ multiplex PCR. The sample has roughly 100,000 clones, 75% to 80% seen once. Study-wide results and caveats: In a later analysis, about 17,000 TCR beta sequences were associated with HLA alleles at 0.05 false discovery rate. When a later analysis was performed, an Asian-associated ancestry cluster reportedly had fewer N-insertions than the approximately 680-donor mean.

Comments on this clone: Its matching antigen is unknown.

CDR1 SGHTA and CDR2 FQGNSA come from the germline V gene. The CDR3 totals 15 residues. V shed 1 base and J shed 0 bases, with 7 bases lying between them. The TCR comes from a man aged 60 to 75 in good health and CMV-seropositive. The chain recombines TRBV7-2 with TRBJ1-5; D call uncertain. Sequencing input: PBMCs. CDR3 in amino acids: CASSLGPYSNQPQHF. In DNA, the CDR3 is TGTGCCAGCAGCTTAGGGCCTTATAGCAATCAGCCCCAGCATTTT. Complete variable domain (other parts from reference TRBV7-2 and TRBJ1-5): GAGVSQSPSNKVTEKGKDVELRCDPISGHTALYWYRQSLGQGLEFLIYFQGNSAPDKSGLPSDRFSAERTGGSVSTLTIQRTQQEDSAVYLCASSLGPYSNQPQHFGDGTRLSIL.